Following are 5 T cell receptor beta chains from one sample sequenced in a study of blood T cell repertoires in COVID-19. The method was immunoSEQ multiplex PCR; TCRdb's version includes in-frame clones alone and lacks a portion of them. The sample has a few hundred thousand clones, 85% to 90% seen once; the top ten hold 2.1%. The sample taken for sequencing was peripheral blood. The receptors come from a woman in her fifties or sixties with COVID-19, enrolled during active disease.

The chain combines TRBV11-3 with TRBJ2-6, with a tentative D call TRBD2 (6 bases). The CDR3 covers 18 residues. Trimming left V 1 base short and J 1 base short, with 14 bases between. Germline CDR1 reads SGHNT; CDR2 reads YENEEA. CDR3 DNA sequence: TGTGCCAGCAGCTTAGGCCCCCCCGGGGGATCTGGGGCCAACGTCCTGACTTTC. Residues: CASSLGPPGGSGANVLTF.

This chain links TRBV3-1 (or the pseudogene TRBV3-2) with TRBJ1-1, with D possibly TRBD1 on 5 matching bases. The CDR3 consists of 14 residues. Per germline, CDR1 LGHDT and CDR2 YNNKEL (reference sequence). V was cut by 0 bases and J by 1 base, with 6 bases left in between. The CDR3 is CASSQDTGNTEAFF. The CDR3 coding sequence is TGTGCCAGCAGCCAAGACACAGGGAACACTGAAGCTTTCTTT.

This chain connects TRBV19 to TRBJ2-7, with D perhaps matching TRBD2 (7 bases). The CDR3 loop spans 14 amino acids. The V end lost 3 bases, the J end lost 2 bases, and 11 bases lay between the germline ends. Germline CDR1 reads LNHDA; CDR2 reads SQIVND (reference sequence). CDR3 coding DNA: TGTGCCAGTAGTATGCGGGGGACACCCTACGAGCAGTACTTC. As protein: CASSMRGTPYEQYF.

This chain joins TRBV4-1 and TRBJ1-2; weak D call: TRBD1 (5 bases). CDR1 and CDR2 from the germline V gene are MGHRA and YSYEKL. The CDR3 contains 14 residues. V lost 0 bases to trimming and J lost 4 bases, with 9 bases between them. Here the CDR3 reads CASSQEQGAYGYTF. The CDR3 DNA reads TGCGCCAGCAGCCAAGAGCAGGGCGCCTATGGCTACACCTTC.

The CDR3 nucleotides read TGTGCCAGCAGTGCCAGGACAGCTATCCCCCTCCACTTT. Its translation: CASSARTAIPLHF. The gene calls are TRBV2 and TRBJ1-6; possible D gene TRBD1, 6 bases. The V and J ends lost 4 bases and 13 bases respectively, with 14 bases between them. Germline values: CDR1 SNHLY, CDR2 FYNNEI. The length of the CDR3 is 13 residues.